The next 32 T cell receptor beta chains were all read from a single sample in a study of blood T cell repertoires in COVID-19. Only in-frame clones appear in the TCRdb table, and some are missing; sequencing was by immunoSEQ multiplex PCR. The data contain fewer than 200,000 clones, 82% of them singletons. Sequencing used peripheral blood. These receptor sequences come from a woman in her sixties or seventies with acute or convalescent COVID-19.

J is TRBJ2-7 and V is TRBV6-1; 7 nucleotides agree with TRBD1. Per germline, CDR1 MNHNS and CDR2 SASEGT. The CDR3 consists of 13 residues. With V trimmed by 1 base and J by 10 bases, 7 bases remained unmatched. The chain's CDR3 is CASSEVGRGKQYF. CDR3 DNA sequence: TGTGCCAGCAGTGAAGTTGGCAGGGGGAAACAGTACTTC.

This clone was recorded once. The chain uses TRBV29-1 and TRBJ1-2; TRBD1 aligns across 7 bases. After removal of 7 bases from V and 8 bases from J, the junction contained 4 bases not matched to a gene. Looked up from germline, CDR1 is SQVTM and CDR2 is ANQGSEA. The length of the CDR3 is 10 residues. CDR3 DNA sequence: TGCAGCGCCTGGACAGGCGGCTACACCTTC. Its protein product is CSAWTGGYTF.

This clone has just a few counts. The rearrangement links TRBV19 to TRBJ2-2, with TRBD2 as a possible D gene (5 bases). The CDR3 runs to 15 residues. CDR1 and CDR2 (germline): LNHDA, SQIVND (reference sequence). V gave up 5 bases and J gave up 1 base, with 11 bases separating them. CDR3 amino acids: CASSPPGVNTGELFF. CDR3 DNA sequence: TGTGCCAGTAGTCCCCCCGGGGTGAACACCGGGGAGCTGTTTTTT. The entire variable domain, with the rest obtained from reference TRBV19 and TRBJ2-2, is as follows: DGGITQSPKYLFRKEGQNVTLSCEQNLNHDAMYWYRQDPGQGLRLIYYSQIVNDFQKGDIAEGYSVSREKKESFPLTVTSAQKNPTAFYLCASSPPGVNTGELFFGEGSRLTVL.

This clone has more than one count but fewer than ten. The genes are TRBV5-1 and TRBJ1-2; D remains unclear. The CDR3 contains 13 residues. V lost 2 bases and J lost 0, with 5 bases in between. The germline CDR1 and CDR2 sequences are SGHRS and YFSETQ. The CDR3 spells CASSLASNYGYTF. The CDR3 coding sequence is TGCGCCAGCAGCTTAGCTTCTAACTATGGCTACACCTTC.

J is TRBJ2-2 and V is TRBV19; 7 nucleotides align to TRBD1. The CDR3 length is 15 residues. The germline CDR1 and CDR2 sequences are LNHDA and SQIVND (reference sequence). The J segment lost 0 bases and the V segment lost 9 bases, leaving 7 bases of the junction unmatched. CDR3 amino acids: CASQRQGANTGELFF. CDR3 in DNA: TGTGCCAGCCAAAGACAGGGCGCGAACACCGGGGAGCTGTTTTTT.

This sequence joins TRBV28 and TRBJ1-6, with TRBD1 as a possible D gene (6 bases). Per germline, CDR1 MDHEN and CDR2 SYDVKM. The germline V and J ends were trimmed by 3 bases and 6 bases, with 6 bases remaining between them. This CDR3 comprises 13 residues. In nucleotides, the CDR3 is TGTGCCAGCAGTTTGGACAGTAATTCACCCCTCCACTTT. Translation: CASSLDSNSPLHF.

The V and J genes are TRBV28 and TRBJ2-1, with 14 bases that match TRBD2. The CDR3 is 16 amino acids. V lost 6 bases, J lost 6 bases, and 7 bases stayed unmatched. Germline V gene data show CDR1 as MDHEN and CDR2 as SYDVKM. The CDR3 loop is CASSLPGLAGGNEQFF. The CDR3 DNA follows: TGTGCCAGCAGCCTACCAGGACTAGCGGGAGGCAATGAGCAGTTCTTC.

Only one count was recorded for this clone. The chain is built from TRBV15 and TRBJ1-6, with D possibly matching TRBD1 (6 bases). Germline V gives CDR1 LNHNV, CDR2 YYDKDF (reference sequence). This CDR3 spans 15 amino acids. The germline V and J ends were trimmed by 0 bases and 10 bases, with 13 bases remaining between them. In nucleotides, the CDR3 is TGTGCCACCAGCAGAGATCTGACGCAGGGGTCACCCCTCCACTTT. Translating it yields CATSRDLTQGSPLHF.

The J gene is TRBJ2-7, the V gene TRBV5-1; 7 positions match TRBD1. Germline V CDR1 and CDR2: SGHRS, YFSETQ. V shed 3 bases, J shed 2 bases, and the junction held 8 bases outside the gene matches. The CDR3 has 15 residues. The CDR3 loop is CASSYGTVPPYEQYF. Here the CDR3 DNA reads TGCGCCAGCAGCTACGGGACAGTTCCGCCCTACGAGCAGTACTTC.

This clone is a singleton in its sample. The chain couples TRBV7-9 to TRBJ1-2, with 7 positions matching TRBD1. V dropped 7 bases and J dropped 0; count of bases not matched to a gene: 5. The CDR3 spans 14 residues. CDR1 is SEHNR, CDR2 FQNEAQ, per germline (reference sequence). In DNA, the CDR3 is TGTGCCAGCACCCCCACAGGGGCTAACTATGGCTACACCTTC. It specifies CASTPTGANYGYTF. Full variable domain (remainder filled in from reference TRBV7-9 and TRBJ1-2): DTGVSQNPRHKITKRGQNVTFRCDPISEHNRLYWYRQTLGQGPEFLTYFQNEAQLEKSRLLSDRFSAERPKGSFSTLEIQRTEQGDSAMYLCASTPTGANYGYTFGSGTRLTVV.

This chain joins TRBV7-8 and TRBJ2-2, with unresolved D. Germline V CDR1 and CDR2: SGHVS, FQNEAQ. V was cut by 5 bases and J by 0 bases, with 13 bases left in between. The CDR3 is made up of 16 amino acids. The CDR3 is CASSTAATANTGELFF. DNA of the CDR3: TGTGCCAGCAGCACCGCCGCAACAGCGAACACCGGGGAGCTGTTTTTT.

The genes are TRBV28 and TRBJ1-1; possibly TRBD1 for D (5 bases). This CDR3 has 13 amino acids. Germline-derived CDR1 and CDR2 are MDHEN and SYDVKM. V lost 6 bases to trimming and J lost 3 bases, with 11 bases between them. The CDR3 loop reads CASSQRGDTEAFF. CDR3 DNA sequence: TGTGCCAGCAGCCAGCGGGGGGACACTGAAGCTTTCTTT.

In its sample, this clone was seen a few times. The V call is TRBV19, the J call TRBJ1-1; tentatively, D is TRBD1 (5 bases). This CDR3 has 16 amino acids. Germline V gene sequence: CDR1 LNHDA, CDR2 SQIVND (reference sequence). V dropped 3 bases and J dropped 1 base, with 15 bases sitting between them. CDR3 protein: CASSISAGLQNTEAFF. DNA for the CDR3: TGTGCCAGTAGTATTTCGGCAGGGCTACAGAACACTGAAGCTTTCTTT.

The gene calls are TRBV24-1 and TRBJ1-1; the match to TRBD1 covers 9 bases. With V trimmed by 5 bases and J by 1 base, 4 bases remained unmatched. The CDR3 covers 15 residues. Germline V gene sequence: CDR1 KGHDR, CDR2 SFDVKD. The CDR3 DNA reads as TGTGCCACCAGTGCGACAGGGGGAGGGAACACTGAAGCTTTCTTT. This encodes CATSATGGGNTEAFF.

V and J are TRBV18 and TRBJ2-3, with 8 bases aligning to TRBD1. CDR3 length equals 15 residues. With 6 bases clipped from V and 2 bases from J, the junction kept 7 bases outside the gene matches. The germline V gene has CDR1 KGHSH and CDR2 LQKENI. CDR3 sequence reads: CASSRQGWDTDTQYF. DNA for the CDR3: TGTGCCAGCTCGCGACAGGGGTGGGACACAGATACGCAGTATTTT.

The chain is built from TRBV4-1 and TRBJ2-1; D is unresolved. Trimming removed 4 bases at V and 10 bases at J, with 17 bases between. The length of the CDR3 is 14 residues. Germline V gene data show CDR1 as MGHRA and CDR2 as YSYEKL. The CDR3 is CASSLAAVLEEQFF. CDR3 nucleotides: TGCGCCAGCAGCCTTGCGGCGGTCTTGGAGGAGCAGTTCTTC.

CDR3: CASSLTWERSYEQYF. The CDR3 nucleotides read TGCGCCAGCAGCCTGACCTGGGAGCGATCCTACGAGCAGTACTTC. The chain has TRBV4-1 and TRBJ2-7; a weak D match, TRBD2 (5 bases). The CDR3 totals 15 residues. The V end was cut by 4 bases, the J end by 1 base, with 14 bases between. Germline lookup yields CDR1 MGHRA and CDR2 YSYEKL.

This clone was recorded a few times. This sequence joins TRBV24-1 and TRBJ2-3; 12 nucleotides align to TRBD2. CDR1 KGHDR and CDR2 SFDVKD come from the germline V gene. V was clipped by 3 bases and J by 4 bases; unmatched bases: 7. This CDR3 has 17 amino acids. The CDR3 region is CATSDRLAGGLADTQYF. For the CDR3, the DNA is TGTGCCACCAGTGATCGGCTAGCGGGAGGGCTGGCAGATACGCAGTATTTT.

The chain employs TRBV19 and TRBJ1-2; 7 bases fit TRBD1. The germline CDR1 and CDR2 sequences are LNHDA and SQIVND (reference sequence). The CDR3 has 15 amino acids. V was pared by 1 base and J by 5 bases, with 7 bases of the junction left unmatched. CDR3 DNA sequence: TGTGCCAGTAGTATAGGTCATGGGACAGCTTATGGCTACACCTTC. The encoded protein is CASSIGHGTAYGYTF.

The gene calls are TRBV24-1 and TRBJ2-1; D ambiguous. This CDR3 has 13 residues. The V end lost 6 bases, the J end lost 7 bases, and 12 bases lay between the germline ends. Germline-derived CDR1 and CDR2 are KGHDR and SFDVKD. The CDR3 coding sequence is TGTGCCACCAGTCCCGCAGCGCGGAATGAGCAGTTCTTC. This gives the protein CATSPAARNEQFF.

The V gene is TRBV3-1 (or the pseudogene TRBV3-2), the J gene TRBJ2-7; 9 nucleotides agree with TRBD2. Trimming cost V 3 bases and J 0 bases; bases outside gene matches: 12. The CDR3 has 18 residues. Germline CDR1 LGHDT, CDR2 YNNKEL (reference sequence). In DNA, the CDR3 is TGTGCCAGCAGCCAGGGTCCTAGCGGGATCTCCAGCTCCTACGAGCAGTACTTC. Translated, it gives CASSQGPSGISSSYEQYF.

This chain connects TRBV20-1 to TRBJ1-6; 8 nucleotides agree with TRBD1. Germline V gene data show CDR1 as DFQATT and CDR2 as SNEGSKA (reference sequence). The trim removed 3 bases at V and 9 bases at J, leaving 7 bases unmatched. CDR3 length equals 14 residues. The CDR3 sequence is CSASRRTGSSPLHF. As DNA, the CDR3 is TGCAGTGCTAGTCGTCGGACAGGGAGTTCACCCCTCCACTTT.

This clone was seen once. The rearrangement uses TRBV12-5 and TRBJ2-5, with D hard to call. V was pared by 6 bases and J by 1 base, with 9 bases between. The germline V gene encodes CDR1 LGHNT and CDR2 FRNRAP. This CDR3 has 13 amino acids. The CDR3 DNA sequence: TGTGCTAGTGGGTACAGTCTCCAAGAGACCCAGTACTTC. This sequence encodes CASGYSLQETQYF.

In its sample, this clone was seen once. This CDR3 reads CASSPGQQTYYEQYF. In DNA form, the CDR3 reads TGTGCCAGCAGTCCCGGACAGCAAACCTACTACGAGCAGTACTTC. The J gene is TRBJ2-7, the V gene TRBV27; D might be TRBD1 (6 bases). V was cut by 5 bases and J by 3 bases, with 17 bases left in between. The CDR3 runs to 15 residues. Germline V gene sequence: CDR1 MNHEY, CDR2 SMNVEV (reference sequence).

The CDR3 sequence is CASSLPIPTGPTNEKLFF. The CDR3 DNA is TGTGCCAGCAGCTTGCCCATACCTACAGGGCCAACTAATGAAAAACTGTTTTTT. The chain combines TRBV5-5 with TRBJ1-4; possibly TRBD1 for D (6 bases). V lost 1 base, J lost 0 bases, and 16 bases lay in between. CDR3 length: 18 residues. Germline V gene lookup returns CDR1 SGHKS and CDR2 YYEKEE (reference sequence).

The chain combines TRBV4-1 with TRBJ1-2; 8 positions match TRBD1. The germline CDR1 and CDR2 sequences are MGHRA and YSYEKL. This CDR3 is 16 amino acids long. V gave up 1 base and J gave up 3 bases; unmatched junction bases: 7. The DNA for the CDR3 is TGCGCCAGCAGCCAAGGTTTCGGACAGGGCGACTATGGCTACACCTTC. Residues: CASSQGFGQGDYGYTF.

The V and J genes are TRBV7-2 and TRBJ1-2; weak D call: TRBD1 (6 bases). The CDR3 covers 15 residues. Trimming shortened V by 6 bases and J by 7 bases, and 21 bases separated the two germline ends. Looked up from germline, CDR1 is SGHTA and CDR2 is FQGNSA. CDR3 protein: CASRRGMGGHAGYTF. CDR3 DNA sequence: TGTGCCAGCAGGCGTGGGATGGGGGGGCATGCTGGCTACACCTTC.

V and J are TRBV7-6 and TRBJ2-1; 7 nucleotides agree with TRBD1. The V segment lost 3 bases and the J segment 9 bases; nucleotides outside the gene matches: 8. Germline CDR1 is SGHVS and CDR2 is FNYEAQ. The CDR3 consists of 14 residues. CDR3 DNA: TGTGCCAGCAGCTTTGAGACAGGGCGGAGTGAGCAGTTCTTC. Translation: CASSFETGRSEQFF.

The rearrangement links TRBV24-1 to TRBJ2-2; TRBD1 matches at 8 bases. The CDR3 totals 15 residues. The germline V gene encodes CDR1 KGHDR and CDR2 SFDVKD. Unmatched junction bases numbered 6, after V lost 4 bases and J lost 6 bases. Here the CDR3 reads CATSDLGQGAGELFF. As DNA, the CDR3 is TGTGCCACCAGTGACCTCGGACAGGGCGCCGGGGAGCTGTTTTTT.

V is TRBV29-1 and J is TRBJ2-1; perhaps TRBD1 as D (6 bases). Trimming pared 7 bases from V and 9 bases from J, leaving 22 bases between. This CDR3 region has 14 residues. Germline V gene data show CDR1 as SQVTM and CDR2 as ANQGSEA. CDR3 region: CSGLSLGAMGEQFF. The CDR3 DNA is TGCAGCGGTCTCTCGTTGGGGGCCATGGGTGAGCAGTTCTTC.

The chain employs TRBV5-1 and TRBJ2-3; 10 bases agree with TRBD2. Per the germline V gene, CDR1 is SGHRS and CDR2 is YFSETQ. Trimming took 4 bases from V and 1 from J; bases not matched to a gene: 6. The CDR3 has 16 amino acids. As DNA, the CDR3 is TGCGCCAGCAGCCCTATAGCGGGGGGAGGCACAGATACGCAGTATTTT. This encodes CASSPIAGGGTDTQYF.

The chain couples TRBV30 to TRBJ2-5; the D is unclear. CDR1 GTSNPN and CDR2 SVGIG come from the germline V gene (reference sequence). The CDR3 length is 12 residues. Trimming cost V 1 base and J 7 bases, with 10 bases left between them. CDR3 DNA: TGTGCCTGGAGTGAGAGAAGAGTGACCCAGTACTTC. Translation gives CAWSERRVTQYF.